This T cell receptor beta chain was sequenced during a study of cytomegalovirus exposure and HLA in healthy donors. Study findings and constraints: Clusters of TCRs from the first cohort tended to co-occur in the roughly 120 validation repertoires (as a later analysis found).

This clone has a single count. What it recognizes is unknown. The CDR3 contains 16 residues. The germline V gene has CDR1 MDHEN and CDR2 SYDVKM. The V gene lost 6 bases and the J gene lost 1 base, with 16 bases spanning the gap. Here immunoSEQ multiplex PCR was the method, and the copy in TCRdb shows in-frame clones only, minus some. The data hold some 220,000 clones, with 75% to 95% observed a single time. The chain has TRBV28 and TRBJ1-5; tentative D call: TRBD1 (6 bases). This receptor was obtained from a young woman in good health and CMV-seronegative. Sequencing input: PBMCs. In DNA form, the CDR3 reads TGTGCCAGCAGCGTAAGGGGGATCGGGAGCAATCAGCCCCAGCATTTT. Residues: CASSVRGIGSNQPQHF.